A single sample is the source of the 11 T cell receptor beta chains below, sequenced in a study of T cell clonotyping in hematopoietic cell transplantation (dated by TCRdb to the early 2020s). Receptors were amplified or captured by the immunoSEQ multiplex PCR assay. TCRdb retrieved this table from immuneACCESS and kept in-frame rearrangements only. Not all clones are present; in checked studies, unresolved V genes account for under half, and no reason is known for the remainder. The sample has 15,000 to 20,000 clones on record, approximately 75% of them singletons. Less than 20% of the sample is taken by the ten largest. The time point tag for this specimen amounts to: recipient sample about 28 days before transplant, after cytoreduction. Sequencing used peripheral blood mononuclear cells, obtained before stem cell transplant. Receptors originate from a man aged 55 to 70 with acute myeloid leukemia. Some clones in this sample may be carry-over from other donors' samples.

CDR3 DNA sequence: TGTGCCAGTACCCCCCGTGGGGGGAACGGGTACGAGCAGTACTTC. This translates into CASTPRGGNGYEQYF. The chain couples TRBV19 to TRBJ2-7, with D tentatively TRBD2 (6 bases). The CDR3 sequence is 15 residues long. CDR1 and CDR2 (germline): LNHDA, SQIVND (reference sequence). V lost 7 bases to trimming and J lost 4 bases, with 20 bases between them.

For the CDR3, the DNA is TGTGCCAGCAGTCGCCGGGACAGGGAGGATGAAAAACTGTTTTTT. It yields the protein CASSRRDREDEKLFF. This chain links TRBV6-1 with TRBJ1-4, with 9 bases aligning to TRBD1. CDR3 length: 15 amino acids. The ends lost 5 bases at V and 6 bases at J; junction bases unmatched: 7. In germline, CDR1 is MNHNS, CDR2 SASEGT.

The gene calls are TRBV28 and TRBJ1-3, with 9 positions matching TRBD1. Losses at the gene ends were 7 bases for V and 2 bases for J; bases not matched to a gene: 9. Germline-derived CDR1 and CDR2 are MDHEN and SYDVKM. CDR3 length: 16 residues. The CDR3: CASNDLTGGTGNTIYF. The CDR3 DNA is TGTGCCAGCAACGATCTCACAGGGGGCACTGGAAACACCATATATTTT. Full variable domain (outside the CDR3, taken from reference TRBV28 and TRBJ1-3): DVKVTQSSRYLVKRTGEKVFLECVQDMDHENMFWYRQDPGLGLRLIYFSYDVKMKEKGDIPEGYSVSREKKERFSLILESASTNQTSMYLCASNDLTGGTGNTIYFGEGSWLTVV.

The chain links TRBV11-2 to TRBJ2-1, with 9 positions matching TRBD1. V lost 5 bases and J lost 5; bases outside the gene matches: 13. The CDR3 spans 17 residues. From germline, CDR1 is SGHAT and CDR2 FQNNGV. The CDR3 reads CASSPPRGQGPDNEQFF. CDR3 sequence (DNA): TGTGCCAGCAGCCCCCCCCGGGGACAGGGTCCCGACAATGAGCAGTTCTTC.

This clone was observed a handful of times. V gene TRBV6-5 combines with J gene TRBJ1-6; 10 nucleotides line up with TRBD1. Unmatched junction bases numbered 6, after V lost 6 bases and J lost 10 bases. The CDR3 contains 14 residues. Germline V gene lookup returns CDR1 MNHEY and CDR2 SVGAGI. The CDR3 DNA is TGTGCCAGCAGGCCGGGGACAGGGGTCTCACCCCTCCACTTT. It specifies CASRPGTGVSPLHF.

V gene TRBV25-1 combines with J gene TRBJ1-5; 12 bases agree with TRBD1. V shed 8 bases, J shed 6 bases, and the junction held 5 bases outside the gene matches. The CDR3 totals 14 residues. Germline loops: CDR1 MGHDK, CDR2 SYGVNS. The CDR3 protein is CASRGQGASQPQHF. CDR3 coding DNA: TGTGCCAGCCGGGGACAGGGGGCTTCTCAGCCCCAGCATTTT.

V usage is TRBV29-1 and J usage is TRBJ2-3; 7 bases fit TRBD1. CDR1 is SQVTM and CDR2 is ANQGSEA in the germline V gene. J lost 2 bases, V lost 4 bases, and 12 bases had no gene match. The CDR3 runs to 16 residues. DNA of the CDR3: TGCAGCGTTGGAAACGACAGGGTCACTAACACAGATACGCAGTATTTT. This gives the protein CSVGNDRVTNTDTQYF.

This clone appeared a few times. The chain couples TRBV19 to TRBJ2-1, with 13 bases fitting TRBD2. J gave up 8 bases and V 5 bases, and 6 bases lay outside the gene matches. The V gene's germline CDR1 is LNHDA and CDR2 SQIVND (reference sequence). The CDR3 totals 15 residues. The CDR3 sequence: CASSSGLAGAHEQFF. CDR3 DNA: TGTGCCAGTAGTTCTGGACTAGCGGGAGCGCATGAGCAGTTCTTC.

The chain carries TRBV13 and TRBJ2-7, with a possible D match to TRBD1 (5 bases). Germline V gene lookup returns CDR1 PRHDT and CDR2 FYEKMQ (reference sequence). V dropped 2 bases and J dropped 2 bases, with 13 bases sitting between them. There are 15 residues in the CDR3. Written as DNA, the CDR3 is TGTGCCAGCAGCTTATTTGAACAGGATGCCTACGAGCAGTACTTC. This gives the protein CASSLFEQDAYEQYF.

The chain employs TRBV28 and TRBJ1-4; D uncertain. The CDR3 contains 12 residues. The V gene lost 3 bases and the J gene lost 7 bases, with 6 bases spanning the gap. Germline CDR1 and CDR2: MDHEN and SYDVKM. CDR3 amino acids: CASSLLPEKLFF. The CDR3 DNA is TGTGCCAGCAGTTTGTTACCTGAAAAACTGTTTTTT.

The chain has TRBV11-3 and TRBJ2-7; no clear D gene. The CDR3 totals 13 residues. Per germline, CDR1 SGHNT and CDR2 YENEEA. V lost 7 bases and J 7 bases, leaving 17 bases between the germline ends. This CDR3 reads CASTHDFAGEQYF. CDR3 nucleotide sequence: TGTGCCAGCACCCACGATTTTGCCGGAGAGCAGTACTTC.